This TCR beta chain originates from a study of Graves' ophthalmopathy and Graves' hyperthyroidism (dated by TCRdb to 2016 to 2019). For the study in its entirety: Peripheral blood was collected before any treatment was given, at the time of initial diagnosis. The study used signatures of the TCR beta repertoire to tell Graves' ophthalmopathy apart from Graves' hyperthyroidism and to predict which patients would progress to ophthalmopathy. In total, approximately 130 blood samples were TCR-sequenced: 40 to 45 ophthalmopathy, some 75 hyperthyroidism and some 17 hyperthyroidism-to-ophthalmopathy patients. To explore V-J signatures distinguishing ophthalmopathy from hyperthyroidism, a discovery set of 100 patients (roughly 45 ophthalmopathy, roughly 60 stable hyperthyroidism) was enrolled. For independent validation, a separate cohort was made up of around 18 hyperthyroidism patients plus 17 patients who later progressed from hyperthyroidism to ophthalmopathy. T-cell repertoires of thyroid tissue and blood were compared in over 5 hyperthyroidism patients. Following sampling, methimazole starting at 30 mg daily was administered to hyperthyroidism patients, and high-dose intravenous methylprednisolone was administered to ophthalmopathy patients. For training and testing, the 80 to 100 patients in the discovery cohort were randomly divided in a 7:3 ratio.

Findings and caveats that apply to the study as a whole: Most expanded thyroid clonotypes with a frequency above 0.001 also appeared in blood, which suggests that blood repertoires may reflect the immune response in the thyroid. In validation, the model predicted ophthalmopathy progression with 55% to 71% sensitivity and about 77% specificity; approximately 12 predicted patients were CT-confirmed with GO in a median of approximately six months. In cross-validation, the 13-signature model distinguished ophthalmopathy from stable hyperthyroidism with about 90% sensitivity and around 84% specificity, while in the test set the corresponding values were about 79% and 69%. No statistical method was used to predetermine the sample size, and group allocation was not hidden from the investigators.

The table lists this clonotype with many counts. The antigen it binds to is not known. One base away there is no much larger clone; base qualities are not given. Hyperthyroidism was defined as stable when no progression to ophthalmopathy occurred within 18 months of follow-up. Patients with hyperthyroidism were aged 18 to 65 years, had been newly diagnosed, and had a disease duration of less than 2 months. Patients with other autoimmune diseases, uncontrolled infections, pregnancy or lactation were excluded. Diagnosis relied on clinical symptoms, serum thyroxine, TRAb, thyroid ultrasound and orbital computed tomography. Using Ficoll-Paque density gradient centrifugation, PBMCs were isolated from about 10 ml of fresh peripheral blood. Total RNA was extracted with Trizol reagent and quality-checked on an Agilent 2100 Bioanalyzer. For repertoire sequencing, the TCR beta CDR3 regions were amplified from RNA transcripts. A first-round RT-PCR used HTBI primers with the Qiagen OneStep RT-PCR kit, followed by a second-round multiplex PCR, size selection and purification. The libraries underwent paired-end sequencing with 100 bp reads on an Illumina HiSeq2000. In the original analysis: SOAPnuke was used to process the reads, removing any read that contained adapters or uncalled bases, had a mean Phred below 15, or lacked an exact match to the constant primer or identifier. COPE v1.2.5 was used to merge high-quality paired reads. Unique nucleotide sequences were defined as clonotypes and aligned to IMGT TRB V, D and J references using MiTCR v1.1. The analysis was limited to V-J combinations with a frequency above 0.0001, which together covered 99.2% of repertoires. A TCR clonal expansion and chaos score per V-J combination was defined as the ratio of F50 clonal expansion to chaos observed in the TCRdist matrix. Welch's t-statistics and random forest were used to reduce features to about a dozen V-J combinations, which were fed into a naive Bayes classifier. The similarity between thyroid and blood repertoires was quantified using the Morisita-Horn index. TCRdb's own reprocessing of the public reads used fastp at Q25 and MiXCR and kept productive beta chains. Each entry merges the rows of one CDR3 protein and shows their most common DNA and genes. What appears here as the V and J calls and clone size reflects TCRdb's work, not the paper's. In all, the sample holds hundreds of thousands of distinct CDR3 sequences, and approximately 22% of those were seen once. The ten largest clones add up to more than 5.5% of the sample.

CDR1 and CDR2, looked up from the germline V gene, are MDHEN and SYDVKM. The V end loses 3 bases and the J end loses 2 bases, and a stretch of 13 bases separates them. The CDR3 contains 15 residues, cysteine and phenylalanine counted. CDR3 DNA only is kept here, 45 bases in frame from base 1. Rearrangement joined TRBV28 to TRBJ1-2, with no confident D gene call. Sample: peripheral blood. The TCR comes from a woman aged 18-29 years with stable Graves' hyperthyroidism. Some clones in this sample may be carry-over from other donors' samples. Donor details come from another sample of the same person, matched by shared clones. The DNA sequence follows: TGTGCCAGCAGTTTTGTGGTGCGAAGAAACTATGGCTACACCTTC. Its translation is CASSFVVRRNYGYTF.